One TCR beta chain is described in this entry. The source of the sample is a study of blood T cell repertoires in COVID-19. The CDR3 is 16 amino acids. Germline CDR1 and CDR2: SGHTA and FQGTGA. V gave up 5 bases and J gave up 4 bases; unmatched junction bases: 5. The protocol was immunoSEQ multiplex PCR, while the TCRdb copy is restricted to in-frame clones and leaves out a portion. The sample has approximately 220,000 clones; 80% to 90% are singletons. Sequenced sample: peripheral blood. The receptor was derived from a man aged 40-49 years with acute or convalescent COVID-19. The rearrangement uses TRBV7-3 and TRBJ2-3; TRBD2 matches at 14 bases. CDR3 sequence: CASSASGLAGADTQYF. The CDR3 DNA reads as TGTGCCAGCAGCGCCTCGGGACTAGCGGGAGCAGATACGCAGTATTTT.